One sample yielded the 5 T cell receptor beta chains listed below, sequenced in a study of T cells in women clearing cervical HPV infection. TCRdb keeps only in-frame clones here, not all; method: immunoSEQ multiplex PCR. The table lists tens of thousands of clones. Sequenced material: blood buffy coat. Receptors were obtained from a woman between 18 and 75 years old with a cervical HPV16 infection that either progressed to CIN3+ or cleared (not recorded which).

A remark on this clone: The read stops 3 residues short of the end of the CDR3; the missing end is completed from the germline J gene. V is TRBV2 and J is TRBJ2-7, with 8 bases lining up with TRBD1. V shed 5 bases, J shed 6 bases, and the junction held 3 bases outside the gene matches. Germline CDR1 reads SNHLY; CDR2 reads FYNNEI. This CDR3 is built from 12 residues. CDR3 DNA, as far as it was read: TGTGCCAGCAGTCTTACAGGGGGCGAG. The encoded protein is CASSLTGGE. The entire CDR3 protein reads CASSLTGGEQYF.

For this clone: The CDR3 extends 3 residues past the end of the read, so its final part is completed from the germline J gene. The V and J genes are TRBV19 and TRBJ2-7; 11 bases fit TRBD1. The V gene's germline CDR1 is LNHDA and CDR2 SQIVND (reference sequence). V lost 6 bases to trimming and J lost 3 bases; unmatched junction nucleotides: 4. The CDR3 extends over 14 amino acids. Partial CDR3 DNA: TGTGCCAGTAGACCCGGGACAGGGGGCTACGAG. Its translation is CASRPGTGGYE. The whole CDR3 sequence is CASRPGTGGYEQYF.

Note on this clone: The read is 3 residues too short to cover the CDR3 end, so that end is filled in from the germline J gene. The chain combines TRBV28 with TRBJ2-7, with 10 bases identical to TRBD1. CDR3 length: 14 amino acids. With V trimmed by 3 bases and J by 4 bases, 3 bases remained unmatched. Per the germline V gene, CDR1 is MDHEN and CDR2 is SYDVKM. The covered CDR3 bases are TGTGCCAGCAGTTTGACAGGGGGCCCATACGAG. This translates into CASSLTGGPYE. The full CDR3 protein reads CASSLTGGPYEQYF.

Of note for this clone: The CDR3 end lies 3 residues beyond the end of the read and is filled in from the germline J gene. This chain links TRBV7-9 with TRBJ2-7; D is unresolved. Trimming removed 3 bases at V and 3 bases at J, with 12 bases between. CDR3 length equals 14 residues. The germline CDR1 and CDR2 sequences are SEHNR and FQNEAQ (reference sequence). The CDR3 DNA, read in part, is TGTGCCAGCAGCTTCGGGTCACTCAACTACGAG. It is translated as CASSFGSLNYE. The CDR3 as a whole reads CASSFGSLNYEQYF.

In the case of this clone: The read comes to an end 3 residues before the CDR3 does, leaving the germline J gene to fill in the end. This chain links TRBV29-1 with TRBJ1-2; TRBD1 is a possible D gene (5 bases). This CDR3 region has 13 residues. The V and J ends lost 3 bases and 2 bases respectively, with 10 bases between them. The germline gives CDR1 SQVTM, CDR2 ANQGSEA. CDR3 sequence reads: CSVDPGPNYGYTF. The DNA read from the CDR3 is TGCAGCGTTGATCCAGGGCCCAACTATGGC.